The clone carrying this TCR beta chain showed up just a few times. Transcripts of RNA were the source for amplifying TCR beta CDR3 regions. HTBI-primed first-round RT-PCR preceded second-round multiplex PCR. TCRdb fed the multiplex PCR reads into MiXCR, producing one record per CDR3 protein. There are tens of thousands of distinct CDR3 sequences in the sample; roughly half occur only once, and about 4.9% lies in the top ten. The source of the sample is a study of Graves' ophthalmopathy and Graves' hyperthyroidism. CDR1 and CDR2 (germline): SGHNT, YYREEE (reference sequence). The trim removed 2 bases at V and 5 bases at J, leaving 9 bases unmatched. The CDR3 length is 15 residues.

The J gene is TRBJ2-7, the V gene TRBV5-4; TRBD1 agrees at 8 bases. The sample consisted of peripheral blood. This clonotype was sampled from an adult woman with Graves' ophthalmopathy. This CDR3 reads CASSFGLQGANEQYF. The CDR3 DNA reads TGTGCCAGCAGCTTCGGCTTGCAGGGGGCCAACGAGCAGTACTTC.